The clone carrying this TCR beta chain was counted at least ten times. Its antigen is not known. Blood was collected once per donor into heparin, averaging about 120 mL. Markers CD45RO/CCR7/CD25/CD127/CD95/CD27 served to sort CD4+ naive, central memory, regulatory and stem cell-like memory cells. Trimming removed 2 bases from V and 2 bases from J, with 8 bases in between. The germline CDR1 and CDR2 sequences are SGHRS and YFSETQ. The CDR3 has 15 residues. cDNA synthesis used the whole RNA isolate, giving expressed TCRB sequences. Method: immunoSEQ multiplex PCR; TCRdb's copy keeps in-frame clones and lacks some. Seen here are roughly 150,000 clones, less than 9.5% observed once, and the top ten hold 2.3%. This record comes from a study of beta chain features in type 1 diabetes. Overall study findings and caveats: TCRB repertoires of naive, central memory and Treg cells appeared more similar among patients than among healthy donors. Shorter TCRB CDR3s, moderately but significantly so, marked every one of the four CD4+ subsets in Type 1 diabetes patients.

The J gene is TRBJ2-6, the V gene TRBV5-1, with D possibly being TRBD1 (5 bases). The clonotype originates from a woman under 30 in good health. Sequencing was done on a sample of central memory CD4+ T cells from blood. CDR3 protein: CASSLQATGANVLTF. Written as DNA, the CDR3 is TGCGCCAGCAGCTTACAGGCTACTGGGGCCAACGTCCTGACTTTC.